This T cell receptor (beta chain) derives from a study of beta chain features in type 1 diabetes. It was via CD45RO/CCR7/CD25/CD127/CD95/CD27 that CD4+ naive, central memory, regulatory and stem cell-like memory cells were sorted. Of note for this clone: Its target is unknown.

Regarding the study as a whole: Relative to healthy donors, patients appeared to have naive, central memory and Treg TCRB repertoires that were more similar. The influence of HLA type on TCRB rearrangement stayed undetermined. In type 1 diabetes patients, VDJ junctions had fewer insertions; deletions at these junctions were more frequent. Shortening of TCRB CDR3s, moderate but significant, appeared in all four CD4+ subsets of Type 1 diabetes patients.

CDR1 is SGHVS, CDR2 FNYEAQ, per germline. This CDR3 is 13 amino acids long. The V end lost 2 bases, the J end lost 0 bases, and 3 bases lay between the germline ends. Since all of the isolated RNA was reverse transcribed, expressed TCRB transcripts were what got sequenced. Profiling relied on immunoSEQ multiplex PCR, and the TCRdb table lists in-frame clones only, not all of them. This table holds 150,000 to 200,000 clones, 63% found once. The clonotype comes from a man aged 25-45 years with type 1 diabetes. Sample: naive CD4+ T cells from blood. The rearrangement links TRBV7-6 to TRBJ2-3; no reliable D call. CDR3 DNA: TGTGCCAGCAGCTTACCTAGCACAGATACGCAGTATTTT. Protein: CASSLPSTDTQYF.